The 12 T cell receptor beta chains listed next were all sequenced from one sample in a study of T-cell memory formation after mild COVID-19. Via MiXCR, TCRdb re-called the 5' RACE reads, giving one row per CDR3 protein. The table lists 450,000 to 650,000 distinct CDR3 sequences, roughly a fifth of them singletons. Sequenced sample: PBMCs or a T cell subset sorted from them (not recorded which). Every receptor here comes from an adult woman who had mild COVID-19 (a few samples of this study predate the infection). Cell type and time point are not known.

The J gene is TRBJ2-1, the V gene TRBV28; possibly TRBD1 for D (5 bases). The CDR3 contains 14 residues. CDR1 and CDR2 (germline): MDHEN, SYDVKM. V was shortened by 7 bases and J by 3 bases, with 13 bases between the two germline ends. This CDR3 reads CASISSGHYNEQFF. DNA for the CDR3: TGTGCCAGCATTTCCTCAGGGCACTACAATGAGCAGTTCTTC.

This clonotype was observed a few times. The chain joins TRBV9 to TRBJ1-2; 8 nucleotides match TRBD1. Trimming removed 5 bases from V and 4 bases from J; junction bases left unmatched: 7. This CDR3 contains 14 residues. Germline assignment: CDR1 SGDLS and CDR2 YYNGEE. CDR3 nucleotides: TGTGCCAGCAGTGACAGGGGAGTGATCTATGGCTACACCTTC. Its translation is CASSDRGVIYGYTF.

This clonotype was counted only a few times. The V gene is TRBV12-3 or TRBV12-4, the J gene TRBJ1-6; TRBD1 matches 10 bases. Trimming took 8 bases from V and 0 from J; bases not matched to a gene: 4. CDR3 length: 16 residues. The CDR3 DNA reads as TGTGCCAGCGCGGGACAGGGGAGCTCCTATAATTCACCCCTCCACTTT. Its protein is CASAGQGSSYNSPLHF.

This clonotype was counted between two and nine times. The chain employs TRBV12-3 or TRBV12-4 and TRBJ2-3, with 7 bases fitting TRBD1. The CDR3 has 16 residues. Trimming removed 6 bases from V and 0 bases from J; junction bases left unmatched: 9. CDR3 protein: CASSPTLTGSTDTQYF. CDR3 DNA: TGTGCCAGCAGCCCTACCCTGACAGGGAGCACAGATACGCAGTATTTT.

The sample holds a few counts of this clonotype. The genes are TRBV5-5 and TRBJ1-1; D remains unclear. V dropped 8 bases and J dropped 0 bases, with 8 bases sitting between them. This CDR3 is built from 12 residues. Per the germline V gene, CDR1 is SGHKS and CDR2 is YYEKEE (reference sequence). For the CDR3, the DNA is TGTGCCAGTGGACCGATGAACACTGAAGCTTTCTTT. Its translation: CASGPMNTEAFF.

The chain joins TRBV11-2 to TRBJ2-3; the D is unclear. With 2 bases removed from V and 7 bases from J, the gap between germline ends came to 10 bases. Germline-derived CDR1 and CDR2 are SGHAT and FQNNGV. CDR3 length: 13 amino acids. The CDR3 loop is CASSLNSRNTQYF. DNA of the CDR3: TGTGCCAGCAGCTTAAACTCCCGGAATACGCAGTATTTT.

This clonotype was counted ten times or more. V gene TRBV15 combines with J gene TRBJ2-7, with 9 bases identical to TRBD1. Germline CDR1 is LNHNV and CDR2 is YYDKDF (reference sequence). This CDR3 contains 15 residues. Trimming at V came to 2 bases and at J to 5 bases, leaving 7 bases not matched to a gene. For the CDR3, the DNA is TGTGCCACCAGCAGACGACAGGGGGGTGTCGACGAGCAGTACTTC. Amino acid sequence: CATSRRQGGVDEQYF.

The chain employs TRBV9 and TRBJ2-1; 9 bases are shared with TRBD2. The ends lost 0 bases at V and 8 bases at J; junction bases unmatched: 6. The germline gives CDR1 SGDLS, CDR2 YYNGEE. CDR3 size: 15 residues. In DNA form, the CDR3 reads TGTGCCAGCAGCGTAGGGACTAGCGCTGTGTATGAGCAGTTCTTC. Translating gives CASSVGTSAVYEQFF.

This clonotype was detected only a few times. The V call is TRBV6-5, the J call TRBJ2-7; 7 bases map to TRBD1. The V segment lost 7 bases and the J segment 5 bases; nucleotides outside the gene matches: 14. The germline V gene encodes CDR1 MNHEY and CDR2 SVGAGI. The CDR3 totals 15 residues. In nucleotides, the CDR3 is TGTGCCAGCAACTCCGACAGGGTTTATGCGAACGAGCAGTACTTC. It is translated as CASNSDRVYANEQYF.

This clonotype was counted a few times. This chain joins TRBV7-9 and TRBJ2-1, with TRBD1 matching 9 bases. CDR1 is SEHNR and CDR2 is FQNEAQ in the germline V gene (reference sequence). The V gene end was trimmed by 4 bases and the J gene end by 6 bases; junction bases not matched to a gene: 4. The CDR3 extends over 14 amino acids. The CDR3 DNA sequence: TGTGCCAGCAGCTCCGGGACAGGGAGCAATGAGCAGTTCTTC. Its translation is CASSSGTGSNEQFF.

This clonotype was observed a few times. CDR3 amino acids: CASSLRAGQNEKLFF. The DNA of the CDR3 is TGTGCCAGCAGTTTACGGGCAGGACAAAATGAAAAACTGTTTTTT. The rearrangement joins TRBV27 to TRBJ1-4; D possibly corresponds to TRBD1 (5 bases). The CDR3 length is 15 residues. V was shortened by 2 bases and J by 5 bases, with 12 bases between the two germline ends. CDR1 and CDR2 from the germline V gene are MNHEY and SMNVEV (reference sequence).

The rearrangement uses TRBV6-5 and TRBJ2-1; D is unresolved. The CDR3 length is 15 residues. Germline V gene data show CDR1 as MNHEY and CDR2 as SVGAGI. V was cut by 6 bases and J by 0 bases, with 12 bases left in between. This CDR3 is CASRKHVGSYNEQFF. In DNA, the CDR3 is TGTGCCAGCAGAAAGCATGTGGGCTCCTACAATGAGCAGTTCTTC.